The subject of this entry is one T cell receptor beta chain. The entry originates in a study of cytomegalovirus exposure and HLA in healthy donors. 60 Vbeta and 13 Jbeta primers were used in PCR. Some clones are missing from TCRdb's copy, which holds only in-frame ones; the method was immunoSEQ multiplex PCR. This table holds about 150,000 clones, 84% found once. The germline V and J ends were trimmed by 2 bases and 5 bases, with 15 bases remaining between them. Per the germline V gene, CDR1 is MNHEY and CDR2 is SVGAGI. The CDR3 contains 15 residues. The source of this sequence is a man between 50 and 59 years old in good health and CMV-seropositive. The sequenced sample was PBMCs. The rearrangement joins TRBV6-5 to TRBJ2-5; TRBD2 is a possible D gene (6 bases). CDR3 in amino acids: CASSYLGRAGETQYF. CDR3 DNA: TGTGCCAGCAGTTACCTCGGAAGGGCGGGGGAGACCCAGTACTTC.